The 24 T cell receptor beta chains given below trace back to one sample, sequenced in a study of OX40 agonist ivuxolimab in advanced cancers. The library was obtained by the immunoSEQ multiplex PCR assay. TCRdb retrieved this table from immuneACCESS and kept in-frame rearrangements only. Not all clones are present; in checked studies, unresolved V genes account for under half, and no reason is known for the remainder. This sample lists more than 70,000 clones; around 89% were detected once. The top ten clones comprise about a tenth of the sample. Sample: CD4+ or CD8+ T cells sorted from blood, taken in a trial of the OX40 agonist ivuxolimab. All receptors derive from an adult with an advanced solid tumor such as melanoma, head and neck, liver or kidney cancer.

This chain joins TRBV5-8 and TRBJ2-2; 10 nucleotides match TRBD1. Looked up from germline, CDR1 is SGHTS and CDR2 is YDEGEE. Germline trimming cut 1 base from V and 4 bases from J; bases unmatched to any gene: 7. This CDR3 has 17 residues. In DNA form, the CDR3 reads TGTGCCAGCAGCTTGACCCTGACAGGGGGCTTCACCGGGGAGCTGTTTTTT. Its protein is CASSLTLTGGFTGELFF.

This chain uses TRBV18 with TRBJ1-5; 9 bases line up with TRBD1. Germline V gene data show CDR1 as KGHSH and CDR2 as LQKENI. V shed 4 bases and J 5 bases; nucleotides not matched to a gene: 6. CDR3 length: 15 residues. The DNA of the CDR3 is TGTGCCAGCTCACAGACAGGGGGGTCCGATCAGCCCCAGCATTTT. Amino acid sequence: CASSQTGGSDQPQHF. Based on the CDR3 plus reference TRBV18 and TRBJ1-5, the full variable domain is NAGVMQNPRHLVRRRGQEARLRCSPMKGHSHVYWYRQLPEEGLKFMVYLQKENIIDESGMPKERFSAEFPKEGPSILRIQQVVRGDSAAYFCASSQTGGSDQPQHFGDGTRLSIL.

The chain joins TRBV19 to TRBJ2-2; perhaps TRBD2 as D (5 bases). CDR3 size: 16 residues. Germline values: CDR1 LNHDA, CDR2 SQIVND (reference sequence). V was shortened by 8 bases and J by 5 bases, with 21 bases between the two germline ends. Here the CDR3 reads CASSTTSRALTGELFF. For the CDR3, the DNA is TGTGCCAGTTCGACTACGAGCCGGGCTCTTACCGGGGAGCTGTTTTTT.

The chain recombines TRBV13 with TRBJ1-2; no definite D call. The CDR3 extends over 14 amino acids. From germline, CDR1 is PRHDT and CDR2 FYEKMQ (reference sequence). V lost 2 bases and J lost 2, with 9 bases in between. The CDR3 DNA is TGTGCCAGCAGCTTACGACCCGGGAACTATGGCTACACCTTC. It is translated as CASSLRPGNYGYTF.

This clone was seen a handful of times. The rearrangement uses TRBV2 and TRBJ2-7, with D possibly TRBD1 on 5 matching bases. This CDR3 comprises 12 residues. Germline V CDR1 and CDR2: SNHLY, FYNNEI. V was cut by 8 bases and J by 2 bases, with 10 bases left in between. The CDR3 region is CASGAGTYEQYF. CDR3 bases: TGTGCCAGCGGCGCAGGGACCTACGAGCAGTACTTC.

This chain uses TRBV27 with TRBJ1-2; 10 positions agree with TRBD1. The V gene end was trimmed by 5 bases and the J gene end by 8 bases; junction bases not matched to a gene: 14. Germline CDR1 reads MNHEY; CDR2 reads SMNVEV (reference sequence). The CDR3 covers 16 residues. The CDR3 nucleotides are TGTGCCAGCAGTCCCGGGACAGGGGTGGCGATTGGCGGCTACACCTTC. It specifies CASSPGTGVAIGGYTF.

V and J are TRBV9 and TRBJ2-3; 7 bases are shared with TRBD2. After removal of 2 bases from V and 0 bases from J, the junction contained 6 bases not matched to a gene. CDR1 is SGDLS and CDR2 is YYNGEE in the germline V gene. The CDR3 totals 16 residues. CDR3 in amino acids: CASSVTSDSSTDTQYF. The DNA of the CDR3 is TGTGCCAGCAGCGTTACTAGCGACTCTAGCACAGATACGCAGTATTTT.

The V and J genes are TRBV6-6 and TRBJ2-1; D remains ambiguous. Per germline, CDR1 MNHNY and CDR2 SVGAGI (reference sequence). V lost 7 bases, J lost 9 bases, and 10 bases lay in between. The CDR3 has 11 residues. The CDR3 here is CASTNVAEQFF. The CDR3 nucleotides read TGTGCCAGCACCAACGTCGCTGAGCAGTTCTTC.

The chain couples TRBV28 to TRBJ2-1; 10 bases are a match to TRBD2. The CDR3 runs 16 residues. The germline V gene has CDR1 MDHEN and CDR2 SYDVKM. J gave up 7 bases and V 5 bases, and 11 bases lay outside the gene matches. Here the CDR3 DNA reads TGTGCCAGCAGTCCCCTAGCGGGAGTGATGAGGAATGAGCAGTTCTTC. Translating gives CASSPLAGVMRNEQFF.

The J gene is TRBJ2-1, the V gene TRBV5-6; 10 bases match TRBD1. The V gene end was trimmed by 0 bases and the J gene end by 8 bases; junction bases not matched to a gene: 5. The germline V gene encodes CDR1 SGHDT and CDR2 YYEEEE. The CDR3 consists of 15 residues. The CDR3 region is CASSLETGGNDEQFF. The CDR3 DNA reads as TGTGCCAGCAGCTTGGAGACAGGGGGCAATGATGAGCAGTTCTTC.

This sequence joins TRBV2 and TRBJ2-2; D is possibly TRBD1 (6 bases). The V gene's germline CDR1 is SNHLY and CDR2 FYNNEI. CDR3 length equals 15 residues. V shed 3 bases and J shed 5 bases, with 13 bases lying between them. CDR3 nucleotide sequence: TGTGCCAGCAGTGAGTGGGGGCGCGTGACCGGGGAGCTGTTTTTT. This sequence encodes CASSEWGRVTGELFF.

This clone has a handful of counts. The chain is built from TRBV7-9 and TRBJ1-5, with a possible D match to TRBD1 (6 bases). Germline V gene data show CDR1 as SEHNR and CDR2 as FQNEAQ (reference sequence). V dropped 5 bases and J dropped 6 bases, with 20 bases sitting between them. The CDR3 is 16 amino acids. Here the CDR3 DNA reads TGTGCCAGCAGCCGATGGATAAGGGGGGCAAGTCAGCCCCAGCATTTT. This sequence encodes CASSRWIRGASQPQHF.

CDR3 in DNA: TGTGCCAGCAGTAGGGCCCTCGAGCAGTACTTC. Translated, it gives CASSRALEQYF. The chain carries TRBV6-1 and TRBJ2-7; no definite D call. V was trimmed by 5 bases and J by 6 bases, leaving 8 bases between them. The CDR3 loop spans 11 amino acids. Per germline, CDR1 MNHNS and CDR2 SASEGT.

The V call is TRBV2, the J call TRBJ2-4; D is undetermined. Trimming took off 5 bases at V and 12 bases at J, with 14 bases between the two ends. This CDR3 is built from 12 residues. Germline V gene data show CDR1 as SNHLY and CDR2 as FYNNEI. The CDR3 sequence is CASSPVPLSQYF. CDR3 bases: TGTGCCAGCAGTCCGGTCCCTCTTAGTCAGTACTTC.

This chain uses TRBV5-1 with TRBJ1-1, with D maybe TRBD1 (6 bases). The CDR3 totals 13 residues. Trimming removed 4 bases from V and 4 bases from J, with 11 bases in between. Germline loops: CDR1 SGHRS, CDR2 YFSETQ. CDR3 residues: CASSEPQGTEAFF. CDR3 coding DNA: TGCGCCAGCAGCGAACCACAGGGCACTGAAGCTTTCTTT.

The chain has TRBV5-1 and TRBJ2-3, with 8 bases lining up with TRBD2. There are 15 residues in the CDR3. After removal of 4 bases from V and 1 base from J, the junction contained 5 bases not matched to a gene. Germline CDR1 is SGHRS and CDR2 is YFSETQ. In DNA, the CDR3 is TGCGCCAGCAGCGGTCAAGCGGGGGGCACAGATACGCAGTATTTT. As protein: CASSGQAGGTDTQYF.

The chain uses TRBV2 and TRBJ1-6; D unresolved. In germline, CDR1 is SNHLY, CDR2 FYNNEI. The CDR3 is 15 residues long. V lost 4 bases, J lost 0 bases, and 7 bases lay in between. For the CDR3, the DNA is TGTGCCAGCAGTGGAGGGAGCTCCTATAATTCACCCCTCCACTTT. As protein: CASSGGSSYNSPLHF.

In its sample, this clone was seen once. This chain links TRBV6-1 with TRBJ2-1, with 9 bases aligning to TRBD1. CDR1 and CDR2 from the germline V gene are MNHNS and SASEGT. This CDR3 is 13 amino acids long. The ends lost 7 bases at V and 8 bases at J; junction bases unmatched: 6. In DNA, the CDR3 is TGTGCCAGCACCTTACAGGGGGCCCATGAGCAGTTCTTC. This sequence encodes CASTLQGAHEQFF.

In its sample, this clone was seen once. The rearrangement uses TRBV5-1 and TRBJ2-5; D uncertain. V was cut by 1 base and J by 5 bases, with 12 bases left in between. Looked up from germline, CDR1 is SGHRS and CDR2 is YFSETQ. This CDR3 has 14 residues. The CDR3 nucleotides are TGCGCCAGCAGCTTGATGGGCCCGGCCGAGACCCAGTACTTC. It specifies CASSLMGPAETQYF.

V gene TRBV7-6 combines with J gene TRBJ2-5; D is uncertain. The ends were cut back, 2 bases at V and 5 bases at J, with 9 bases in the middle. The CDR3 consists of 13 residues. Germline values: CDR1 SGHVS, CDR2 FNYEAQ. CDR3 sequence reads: CASSLSARETQYF. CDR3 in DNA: TGTGCCAGCAGCTTATCCGCCCGGGAGACCCAGTACTTC.

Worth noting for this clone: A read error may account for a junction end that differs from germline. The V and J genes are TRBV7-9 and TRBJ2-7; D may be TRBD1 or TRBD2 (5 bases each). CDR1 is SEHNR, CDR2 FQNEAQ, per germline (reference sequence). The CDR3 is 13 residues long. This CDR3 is CASSTWGTPNFVF. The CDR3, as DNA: TGTGCCAGCAGCACCTGGGGGACGCCTAATTTCGTCTTC.

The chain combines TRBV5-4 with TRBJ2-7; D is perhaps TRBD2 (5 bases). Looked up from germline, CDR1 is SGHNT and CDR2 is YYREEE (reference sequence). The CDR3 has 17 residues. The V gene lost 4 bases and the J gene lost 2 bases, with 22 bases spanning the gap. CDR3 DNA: TGTGCCAGCAGCGTTGGGTTCCCTCTAGCTCCGACCTACGAGCAGTACTTC. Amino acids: CASSVGFPLAPTYEQYF. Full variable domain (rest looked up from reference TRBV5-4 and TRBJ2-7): ETGVTQSPTHLIKTRGQQVTLRCSSQSGHNTVSWYQQALGQGPQFIFQYYREEENGRGNFPPRFSGLQFPNYSSELNVNALELDDSALYLCASSVGFPLAPTYEQYFGPGTRLTVT.

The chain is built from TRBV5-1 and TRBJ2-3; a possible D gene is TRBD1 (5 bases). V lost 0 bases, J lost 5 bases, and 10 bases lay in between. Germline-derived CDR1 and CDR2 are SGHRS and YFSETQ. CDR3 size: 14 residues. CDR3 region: CASSLGGSEDTQYF. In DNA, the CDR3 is TGCGCCAGCAGCTTGGGGGGCTCGGAAGATACGCAGTATTTT.

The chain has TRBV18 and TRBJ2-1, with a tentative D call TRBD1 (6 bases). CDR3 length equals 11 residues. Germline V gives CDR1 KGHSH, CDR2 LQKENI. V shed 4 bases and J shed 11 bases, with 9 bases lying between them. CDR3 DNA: TGTGCCAGCTCACGTGGACAGAAGCAGTTCTTC. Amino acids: CASSRGQKQFF.